This T cell receptor beta chain was sequenced in a study of response to subunit inactivated influenza vaccine. On this clonotype itself: Antigen unknown.

Whole-study results and caveats: The authors offered the suggestion that each seasonal influenza vaccination recruits few new T cells.

Germline CDR1 GTSNPN, CDR2 SVGIG (reference sequence). Trimming removed 3 bases from V and 3 bases from J; junction bases left unmatched: 3. The CDR3 is made up of 13 amino acids. TCRdb re-called the RT-PCR reads with MiXCR, one entry per CDR3 protein. This sample has roughly 700,000 distinct CDR3 sequences, with around a sixth found just once. Sequenced material: PBMCs from blood, taken about 13 days after vaccination. This clonotype was sampled from a man aged 45-65 years who received an inactivated influenza vaccine. The chain has TRBV30 and TRBJ2-5; 8 nucleotides line up with TRBD2. The CDR3 is CAWSILAEETQYF. CDR3 bases: TGTGCCTGGAGCATACTAGCGGAAGAGACCCAGTACTTC.